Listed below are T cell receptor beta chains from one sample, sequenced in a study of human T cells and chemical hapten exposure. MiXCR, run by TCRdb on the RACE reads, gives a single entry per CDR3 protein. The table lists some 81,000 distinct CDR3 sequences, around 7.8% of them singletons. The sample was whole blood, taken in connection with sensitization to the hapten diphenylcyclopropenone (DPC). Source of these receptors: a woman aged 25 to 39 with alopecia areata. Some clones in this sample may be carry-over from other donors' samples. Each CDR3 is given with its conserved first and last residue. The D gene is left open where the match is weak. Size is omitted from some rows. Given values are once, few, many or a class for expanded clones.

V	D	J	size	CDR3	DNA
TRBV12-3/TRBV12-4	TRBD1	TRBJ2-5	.	CASSFSGAGGIETQYF	TGTGCCAGCAGTTTTTCTGGGGCAGGGGGCATAGAGACCCAGTACTTC
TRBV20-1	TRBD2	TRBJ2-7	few	CSARDPRGGGYEQYF	TGCAGTGCTAGAGATCCGCGGGGGGGCGGGTACGAGCAGTACTTC
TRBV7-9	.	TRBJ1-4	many	CASSSPLETNEKLFF	TGTGCCAGCAGCTCCCCCCTCGAAACTAATGAAAAACTGTTTTTT
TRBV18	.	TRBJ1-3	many	CASSPPGTGANTIYF	TGTGCCAGCTCACCACCGGGGACGGGGGCGAACACCATATATTTT
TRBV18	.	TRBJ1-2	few	CASSPDDSYGYTF	TGTGCCAGCTCACCAGATGACAGCTATGGCTACACCTTC
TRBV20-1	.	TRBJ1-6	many	CSARDGGRTEDNSPLHF	TGCAGTGCTAGAGATGGGGGACGGACTGAAGATAATTCACCCCTCCACTTT
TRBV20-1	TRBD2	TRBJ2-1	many	CSASSGGEIDEQFF	TGCAGTGCTAGTTCCGGGGGGGAGATTGATGAGCAGTTCTTC
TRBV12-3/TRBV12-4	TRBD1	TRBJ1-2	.	CASTNRGRVINYGYTF	TGTGCCAGCACCAACAGGGGTCGGGTCATTAACTATGGCTACACCTTC
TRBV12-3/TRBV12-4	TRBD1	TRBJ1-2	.	CASSVTGVRSYGGYTF	TGTGCCAGCAGTGTAACAGGGGTCCGTTCCTATGGAGGCTACACCTTC
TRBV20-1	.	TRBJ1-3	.	CSALQGNSGNTIYF	TGCAGTGCCCTTCAGGGGAACTCTGGAAACACCATATATTTT
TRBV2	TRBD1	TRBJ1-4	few	CASRGQDYEKLFF	TGTGCCAGCAGAGGACAGGATTACGAAAAACTGTTTTTT
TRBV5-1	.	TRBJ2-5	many	CASSLVGYQETQYF	TGCGCCAGCAGCTTGGTGGGGTACCAAGAGACCCAGTACTTC
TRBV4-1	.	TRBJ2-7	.	CASSPMGGLGVYEQYF	TGCGCCAGCAGCCCAATGGGAGGTTTAGGGGTCTACGAGCAGTACTTC
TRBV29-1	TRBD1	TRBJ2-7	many	CSVGTGGSYEQYF	TGCAGCGTAGGGACAGGGGGCTCCTACGAGCAGTACTTC
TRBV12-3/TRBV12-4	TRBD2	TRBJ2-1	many	CASSRTSGPEQFF	TGTGCCAGCAGCCGAACTAGCGGTCCGGAGCAGTTCTTC
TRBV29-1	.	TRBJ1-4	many	CSVVQTLNEKLFF	TGCAGCGTTGTCCAGACCTTAAATGAAAAACTGTTTTTT
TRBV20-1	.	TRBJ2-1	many	CSARDGEGRYEQFF	TGCAGTGCTAGAGATGGTGAGGGGCGGTATGAGCAGTTCTTC
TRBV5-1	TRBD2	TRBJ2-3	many	CASSLVAGADTQYF	TGCGCCAGCAGCTTGGTAGCGGGCGCAGATACGCAGTATTTT
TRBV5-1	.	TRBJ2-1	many	CASSLAGFQAQHEQFF	TGCGCCAGCAGCTTGGCAGGGTTTCAGGCCCAGCATGAGCAGTTCTTC
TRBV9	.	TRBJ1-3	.	CASSVNTASGNTIYF	TGTGCCAGCAGCGTAAACACAGCCTCTGGAAACACCATATATTTT
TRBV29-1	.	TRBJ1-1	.	CSAVGGRGALNTEAFF	TGCAGCGCCGTGGGAGGGCGGGGGGCTCTGAACACTGAAGCTTTCTTT
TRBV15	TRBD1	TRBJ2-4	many	CATSRDTKGQSIQYF	TGTGCCACCAGCAGAGATACGAAGGGACAGTCAATTCAGTACTTC
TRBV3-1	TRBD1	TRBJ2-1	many	CASSHRDRGGNEQFF	TGTGCCAGCAGTCACCGGGACAGGGGGGGCAATGAGCAGTTCTTC
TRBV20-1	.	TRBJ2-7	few	CSARGPATYEQYF	TGCAGTGCTAGAGGGCCAGCTACCTACGAGCAGTACTTC
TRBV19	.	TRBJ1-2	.	CASSIGTATNYGYTF	TGTGCCAGTAGTATAGGGACAGCGACAAACTATGGCTACACCTTC
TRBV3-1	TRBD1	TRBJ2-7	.	CASSHTGTGGDEQYF	TGTGCCAGCAGCCATACCGGGACAGGGGGCGACGAGCAGTACTTC
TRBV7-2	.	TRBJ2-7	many	CASRYPVTDEQYF	TGTGCCAGCAGGTACCCGGTTACGGACGAGCAGTACTTC
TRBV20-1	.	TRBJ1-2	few	CSARDFSSSHGYTF	TGCAGTGCTAGAGATTTCTCGTCGAGCCATGGCTACACCTTC
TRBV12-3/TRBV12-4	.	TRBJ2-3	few	CASSPFSRGADTQYF	TGTGCCAGCAGTCCGTTTAGTAGGGGGGCAGATACGCAGTATTTT
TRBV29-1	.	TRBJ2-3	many	CSVEGSLWADTQYF	TGCAGCGTTGAGGGCAGTCTATGGGCAGATACGCAGTATTTT
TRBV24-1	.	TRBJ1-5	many	CATRQGSRGQPQHF	TGTGCCACCCGACAAGGTAGTCGGGGGCAGCCCCAGCATTTT
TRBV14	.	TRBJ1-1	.	CASSQLGTLRGMNTEAFF	TGTGCCAGCAGCCAATTAGGGACTTTACGGGGAATGAACACTGAAGCTTTCTTT
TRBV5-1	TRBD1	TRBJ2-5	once	CASSPGQASRQETQYF	TGCGCCAGCAGCCCGGGACAGGCGAGCCGACAAGAGACCCAGTACTTC
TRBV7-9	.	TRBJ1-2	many	CASSSPDSPANYGYTF	TGTGCCAGCAGCTCCCCCGACAGTCCAGCTAACTATGGCTACACCTTC
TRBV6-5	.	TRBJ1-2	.	CASSTRDAYGYTF	TGTGCCAGCAGCACACGTGACGCCTATGGCTACACCTTC
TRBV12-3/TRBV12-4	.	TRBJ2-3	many	CASSLGQAALDTDTQYF	TGTGCCAGCAGTTTAGGACAGGCCGCCTTGGACACAGATACGCAGTATTTT
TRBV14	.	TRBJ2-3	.	CASSQDRGAATDTQYF	TGTGCCAGCAGCCAGGATCGGGGGGCCGCCACAGATACGCAGTATTTT
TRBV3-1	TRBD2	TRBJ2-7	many	CASSLTSGGAYEQYF	TGTGCCAGCAGCCTTACTAGCGGGGGGGCCTACGAGCAGTACTTC
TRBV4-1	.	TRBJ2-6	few	CASSQIGAAKSSGANVLTF	TGCGCCAGCAGCCAAATCGGGGCAGCGAAGAGCTCTGGGGCCAACGTCCTGACTTTC
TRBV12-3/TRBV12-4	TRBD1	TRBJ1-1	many	CASTDRTGLNTEAFF	TGTGCCAGCACCGACCGGACAGGGTTGAACACTGAAGCTTTCTTT
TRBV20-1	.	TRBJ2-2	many	CSAPGQPNTGELFF	TGCAGTGCTCCCGGACAGCCGAACACCGGGGAGCTGTTTTTT
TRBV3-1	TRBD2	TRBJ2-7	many	CASSPQAGYAREQYF	TGTGCCAGCAGCCCCCAAGCGGGGTACGCTCGGGAGCAGTACTTC
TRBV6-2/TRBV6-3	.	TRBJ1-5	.	CASVGQGNQPQNF	.
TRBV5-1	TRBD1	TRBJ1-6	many	CASSPPGQGISPLHF	TGCGCCAGCAGCCCCCCGGGACAGGGGATTTCACCCCTCCACTTT
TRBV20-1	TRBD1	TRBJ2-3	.	CSARSLGQATDTQYF	TGCAGTGCTAGATCCCTGGGACAGGCGACAGATACGCAGTATTTT
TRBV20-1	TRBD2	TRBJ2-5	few	CSARDYSRGGTQETQYF	TGCAGTGCTAGAGATTATTCCCGGGGGGGAACTCAAGAGACCCAGTACTTC
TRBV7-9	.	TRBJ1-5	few	CASSLARGPPQPQHF	TGTGCCAGCAGCTTAGCTCGAGGGCCTCCTCAGCCCCAGCATTTT
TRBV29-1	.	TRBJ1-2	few	CSVPVSQKAYGYTF	TGCAGCGTACCGGTCAGTCAAAAAGCCTATGGCTACACCTTC
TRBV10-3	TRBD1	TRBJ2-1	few	CAISGRGTGAHEQFF	TGTGCCATCAGTGGTCGCGGGACAGGGGCCCATGAGCAGTTCTTC
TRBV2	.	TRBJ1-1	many	CASSELRQPNTEAFF	TGTGCCAGCAGTGAACTCCGACAGCCAAACACTGAAGCTTTCTTT
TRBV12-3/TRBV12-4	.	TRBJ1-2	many	CASSPTGLGGYTF	TGTGCCAGCAGTCCTACAGGGTTGGGTGGCTACACCTTC
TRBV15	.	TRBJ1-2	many	CATSRRYSYGYTF	TGTGCCACCAGCAGACGATACAGCTATGGCTACACCTTC
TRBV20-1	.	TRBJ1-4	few	CSARDSTNEKLFF	TGCAGTGCTAGAGATTCAACTAATGAAAAACTGTTTTTT
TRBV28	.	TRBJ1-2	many	CASSSRPLNYGYTF	TGTGCCAGCAGTTCCCGTCCGCTTAATTATGGCTACACCTTC
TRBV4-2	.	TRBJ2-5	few	CASSQEGSVRETQYF	TGTGCCAGCAGCCAAGAAGGAAGCGTCAGGGAGACCCAGTACTTC
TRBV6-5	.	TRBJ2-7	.	CASSYSRRTGTYEQYF	TGTGCCAGCAGTTACTCAAGGCGGACGGGGACCTACGAGCAGTACTTC
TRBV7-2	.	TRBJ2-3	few	CASSLAVSTDTQYF	TGTGCCAGCAGCTTAGCGGTTAGCACAGATACGCAGTATTTT
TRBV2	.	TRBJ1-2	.	CASSDNLYGYTF	TGTGCCAGCAGTGATAATCTATATGGCTACACCTTC
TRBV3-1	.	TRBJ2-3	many	CASSHSFGGATDTQYF	TGTGCCAGCAGCCACTCTTTCGGCGGGGCCACAGATACGCAGTATTTT
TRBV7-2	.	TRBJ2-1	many	CASSLARGGLSAFF	TGTGCCAGCAGCTTAGCAAGGGGGGGGTTATCTGCGTTCTTC